The rows below give T cell receptor beta chains drawn from one sample of a study of blood T cell repertoires in COVID-19. Libraries were prepared by immunoSEQ multiplex PCR; TCRdb keeps only in-frame clonotypes and omits some of them. The sample lists 150,000 to 250,000 clones, around 90% occurring once. The sequencing input was PBMCs or T cells enriched from blood (not recorded which). The receptor source for this set is a woman in her twenties or thirties who had recovered from COVID-19. Each CDR3 is given with its conserved first and last residue. Each record gives: D gene, V gene, J gene, clone size, CDR3 DNA, CDR3 protein. The D gene is left open where the match is weak. Size values are once, few and many counts, or a class for expanded clones, and some rows have none.

NA	TRBV9	TRBJ1-6	NA	TGTGCCAGCAGCCCCGGGACAACCTATAATTCACCCCTCCACTTT	CASSPGTTYNSPLHF
TRBD2	TRBV5-1	TRBJ2-7	NA	TGCGCCAGCAGCTTGGATCTAGCGGGACGCTACGAGCAGTACTTC	CASSLDLAGRYEQYF
NA	TRBV6-2/TRBV6-3	TRBJ1-2	NA	TGTGCCAGCAGTTACTGGGCGAGACGGGAGTGGGGCTACACCTTC	CASSYWARREWGYTF
NA	TRBV29-1	TRBJ2-1	NA	TGCAGCGGCCGTGTGGGAGACGGATACAATGAGCAGTTCTTC	CSGRVGDGYNEQFF
NA	TRBV24-1	TRBJ1-4	NA	TGTGCCACCAGCTCGAACAGGGAAGGGGAAAAACTGTTTTTT	CATSSNREGEKLFF
NA	TRBV6-1	TRBJ1-5	NA	TGTGCCAGCAGTGAGGTCGGACAGAGCAATCAGCCCCAGCATTTT	CASSEVGQSNQPQHF
NA	TRBV4-2	TRBJ2-3	NA	TGTGCCAGCAGCCCCCTCGGGACGGGAGTAACGGATACGCAGTATTTT	CASSPLGTGVTDTQYF
TRBD1	TRBV30	TRBJ1-1	NA	TGTGCCTGGAGTTCGGGACAGGGCGCTGAAGCTTTCTTT	CAWSSGQGAEAFF
NA	TRBV7-2	TRBJ1-5	once	TGTGCCAGCAGCCCCCGGGGCAATCAGCCCCAGCATTTT	CASSPRGNQPQHF
TRBD1	TRBV12-3/TRBV12-4	TRBJ1-2	NA	TGTGCCAGCAGTTACAGGGGGGGCTACACCTTC	CASSYRGGYTF
TRBD1	TRBV13	TRBJ1-2	NA	TGTGCCAGCAGCTTGGGTACCCAGGGGGCTGGTGGCTACACCTTC	CASSLGTQGAGGYTF
TRBD1	TRBV5-8	TRBJ1-5	NA	TGTGCCAGCAGCCCCGGGACAGGGGTTGACAATCAGCCCCAGCATTTT	CASSPGTGVDNQPQHF
NA	TRBV2	TRBJ1-5	NA	TGTGCCAGCAGTGAAGACGCCACCGGTAATCAGCCCCAGCATTTT	CASSEDATGNQPQHF
TRBD1	TRBV3-1/TRBV3-2	TRBJ1-2	NA	TGTGCCAGCAGGACAGGGCGAAGCCGCTATGGCTACACCTTC	CASRTGRSRYGYTF
TRBD1	TRBV2	TRBJ1-3	NA	TGTGCCAGCAGTGGACTCAGGGGGGCTGGAAACACCATATATTTT	CASSGLRGAGNTIYF
NA	TRBV27	TRBJ2-2	NA	TGTGCCAGCAGTTTATCAACGGTAAACACCGGGGAGCTGTTTTTT	CASSLSTVNTGELFF
NA	TRBV7-2	TRBJ1-2	few	TGTGCCAGCAGCTTAGGCCCGATTTCAGACTATGGCTACACCTTC	CASSLGPISDYGYTF
NA	TRBV5-8	TRBJ2-5	once	TGTGCCAGCAGCTTGGCGGCAGGGGGGGAGACCCAGTACTTC	CASSLAAGGETQYF
NA	TRBV4-2	TRBJ1-2	NA	TGTGCCAGCAGCCAAGTTGGTAATACGGTATACTATGGCTACACCTTC	CASSQVGNTVYYGYTF
TRBD2	TRBV7-2	TRBJ2-7	NA	TGTGCCAGCGTCCCCGGGGGGGTCCGAGGCCACGAGCAGTACTTC	CASVPGGVRGHEQYF
TRBD1	TRBV6-5	TRBJ1-4	NA	TGTGCCAGCAGGGGCCGACAGGGAACTAATGAAAAACTGTTTTTT	CASRGRQGTNEKLFF
NA	TRBV5-5	TRBJ2-7	NA	TGTGCCAGCAGCTTGGCCAGCAGGGCATACGAGCAGTACTTC	CASSLASRAYEQYF
NA	TRBV27	TRBJ1-2	NA	TGTGCCAGCAGTCCAACGTCGGGGGGGATCTATGGCTACACCTTC	CASSPTSGGIYGYTF
NA	TRBV6-2/TRBV6-3	TRBJ1-2	NA	TGTGCCAGCAGTTACGGAGACAGGCTAGCCGGCTACACCTTC	CASSYGDRLAGYTF
NA	TRBV7-9	TRBJ1-3	NA	TGTGCCAGCAGCTTAGGGAGTGGCCCAAGAAACACCATATATTTT	CASSLGSGPRNTIYF
TRBD1	TRBV7-9	TRBJ1-4	NA	TGTGCCAGCAGCGACCGGACAGGGGGAAATGAAAAACTGTTTTTT	CASSDRTGGNEKLFF
NA	TRBV30	TRBJ1-3	NA	TGTGCCTGGAGTGTAACAGGTCCAAACACCATATATTTT	CAWSVTGPNTIYF
TRBD1	TRBV7-9	TRBJ1-1	NA	TGTGCCAGCAGCCGGGACAGGCGGAGAGCTTTCTTT	CASSRDRRRAFF
TRBD2	TRBV9	TRBJ2-7	NA	TGTGCCAGCAGCGTAGGTCTAGCGGGAGAGTACGAGCAGTACTTC	CASSVGLAGEYEQYF
TRBD2	TRBV11-2	TRBJ2-5	NA	TGTGCCAGCAGCTTAGGGACTAGCTCCACGGAGACCCAGTACTTC	CASSLGTSSTETQYF
NA	TRBV30	TRBJ2-7	NA	TGTGCCTGGAGGACCCCCGCACGGGGGGCCACGAAGCAGTACTTC	CAWRTPARGATKQYF
TRBD1	TRBV2	TRBJ1-2	NA	TGTGCCAGCAGTGAAGGGGGCAGGGGGCTCTATGGCTACACCTTC	CASSEGGRGLYGYTF
NA	TRBV9	TRBJ2-3	NA	TGTGCCAGCAGCGTAGACGGCGCGGAGGGGACAGATACGCAGTATTTT	CASSVDGAEGTDTQYF
TRBD1	TRBV7-9	TRBJ2-1	NA	TGTGCCACCGACAGGGGGGTCGATGAGCAGTTCTTC	CATDRGVDEQFF
TRBD1	TRBV7-2	TRBJ1-4	NA	TGTGCCAGCAGCTTACGAGGCAGGGGGAATGAAAAACTGTTTTTT	CASSLRGRGNEKLFF
NA	TRBV7-2	TRBJ2-1	few	TGTGCCAGCAGCCCCGCGGGGCCTCAGGTTGAGCAGTTCTTC	CASSPAGPQVEQFF
NA	TRBV7-3	TRBJ2-1	NA	TGTGCCAGCAGCCTACGCAATGAGCAGTTCTTC	CASSLRNEQFF
NA	TRBV29-1	TRBJ1-1	once	TGCAGCGTTTCTAAGACGGGGAACACTGAAGCTTTCTTT	CSVSKTGNTEAFF
NA	TRBV11-1	TRBJ1-1	NA	TGTGCCAGCAGCTTATCTTATCCAGGGTCGGCTTTCTTT	CASSLSYPGSAFF
NA	TRBV7-2	TRBJ1-5	many	TGTGCCAGCAGCTTAGACAGGGATGGGCCCCAGCATTTT	CASSLDRDGPQHF
TRBD2	TRBV5-1	TRBJ2-7	NA	TGCGCCAGCAGCGCAAGACTAGCGGGGGATTCCTACGAGCAGTACTTC	CASSARLAGDSYEQYF
NA	TRBV7-6	TRBJ2-2	NA	TGTGCCAGCAGCTTAATCCAGGAGGGCACCGGGGAGCTGTTTTTT	CASSLIQEGTGELFF
TRBD1	TRBV5-5	TRBJ2-7	NA	TGTGCCAGCAGCTTGGAGCTCCGACAGGGATCCTACGAGCAGTACTTC	CASSLELRQGSYEQYF
NA	TRBV27	TRBJ2-1	NA	TGTGCCAGCAGTAATAGCGCAATCGCTCCCTACAATGAGCAGTTCTTC	CASSNSAIAPYNEQFF
TRBD2	TRBV4-1	TRBJ2-1	NA	TGCGCCAGCAGCCAAGCTAGCGGGGGGGATGAGCAGTTCTTC	CASSQASGGDEQFF